A single sample gave rise to the 18 T cell receptor beta chains below, sequenced in a study of blood T cell repertoires in COVID-19. Repertoires were generated with immunoSEQ multiplex PCR, while TCRdb's copy carries only in-frame clones and drops some. The table lists 380,000 or so clones, approximately 90% of them singletons. The specimen was PBMCs or T cells enriched from blood (not recorded which). Every receptor here comes from a woman aged 25 to 39 with acute COVID-19.

On this clone itself: The same CDR3 arises from other DNA sequences in this sample as well. The chain combines TRBV5-1 with TRBJ1-2; 8 bases agree with TRBD1. The J segment lost 8 bases and the V segment lost 4 bases, leaving 7 bases of the junction unmatched. Germline CDR1 and CDR2: SGHRS and YFSETQ. CDR3 size: 13 residues. The CDR3 here is CASSIPTGEGYTF. The CDR3, as DNA: TGCGCCAGCAGCATACCGACAGGGGAGGGCTACACCTTC.

The chain links TRBV4-2 to TRBJ1-1, with D perhaps TRBD1 (5 bases). The V and J ends lost 0 bases and 1 base respectively, with 9 bases between them. Germline V gene lookup returns CDR1 LGHNA and CDR2 YNFKEQ. The CDR3 has 15 residues. CDR3 residues: CASSQDTGQNTEAFF. The DNA for the CDR3 is TGTGCCAGCAGCCAAGATACTGGACAGAACACTGAAGCTTTCTTT.

This chain connects TRBV5-6 to TRBJ1-2, with D perhaps TRBD1 (5 bases). The CDR3 spans 13 residues. Germline V gives CDR1 SGHDT, CDR2 YYEEEE. V was clipped by 4 bases and J by 4 bases, with 11 bases between them. The CDR3 reads CASSLRQSYGYTF. The CDR3 region has the DNA TGTGCCAGCAGCCTCAGACAGAGCTATGGCTACACCTTC.

The CDR3 DNA reads as TGTGCCAGCAGTCAGGGGGGAAGAAAGGACTATGGCTACACCTTC. Translated, it gives CASSQGGRKDYGYTF. The chain uses TRBV28 and TRBJ1-2; 7 nucleotides align to TRBD1. With 5 bases clipped from V and 3 bases from J, the junction kept 9 bases outside the gene matches. Germline V gives CDR1 MDHEN, CDR2 SYDVKM. The CDR3 contains 15 residues.

Regarding this clone: This sequence may be a read error, since a much larger clone differs from it by one base. This sequence joins TRBV7-2 and TRBJ1-6; 8 bases map to TRBD1. The CDR3 has 14 amino acids. Germline V gene data show CDR1 as SGHTA and CDR2 as FQGNSA. Trimming cost V 2 bases and J 10 bases; bases outside gene matches: 4. The CDR3 spells CASSLKQGESPLHF. The CDR3 nucleotides are TGTGCCAGCAGCTTAAAACAGGGGGAATCACCCCTCCACTTT. The variable domain in full, with the rest retrieved from reference TRBV7-2 and TRBJ1-6, is GAGVSQSPSNKVTEKGKDVELRCDPISGHTALYWYRQSLGQGLEFLIYFQGNSAPDKSGLPSDRFSAERTGGSVSTLTIQRTQQEDSAVYLCASSLKQGESPLHFGNGTRLTVT.

The chain employs TRBV6-5 and TRBJ1-5; D is unresolved. CDR3 length: 13 amino acids. Germline-derived CDR1 and CDR2 are MNHEY and SVGAGI. V was trimmed by 7 bases and J by 0 bases, leaving 7 bases between them. This CDR3 reads CASNSDSNQPQHF. The CDR3 nucleotides are TGTGCCAGCAACTCCGATAGCAATCAGCCCCAGCATTTT.

The chain combines TRBV9 with TRBJ2-1; 11 bases map to TRBD2. Germline V CDR1 and CDR2: SGDLS, YYNGEE. J gave up 7 bases and V 4 bases, and 10 bases lay outside the gene matches. This CDR3 is 16 amino acids long. The CDR3 protein is CASSPLAGGPSNEQFF. CDR3 bases: TGTGCCAGCAGCCCTCTAGCGGGGGGCCCCTCTAATGAGCAGTTCTTC.

The rearrangement joins TRBV7-8 to TRBJ2-7; 7 nucleotides align to TRBD1. Germline CDR1 is SGHVS and CDR2 is FQNEAQ. This CDR3 is 15 amino acids long. J lost 3 bases, V lost 3 bases, and 8 bases had no gene match. The CDR3 DNA follows: TGTGCCAGCAGCTTGGTACGACAGGGAAACTACGAGCAGTACTTC. Protein product: CASSLVRQGNYEQYF.

The rearrangement joins TRBV9 to TRBJ2-7; 7 nucleotides align to TRBD1. This CDR3 spans 13 amino acids. The V and J ends lost 2 bases and 6 bases, in that order; junction bases with no gene match: 5. Germline V CDR1 and CDR2: SGDLS, YYNGEE. CDR3 region: CASSVTGVGEQYF. CDR3 in DNA: TGTGCCAGCAGCGTTACAGGGGTCGGCGAGCAGTACTTC.

Only one count was recorded for this clone. The gene calls are TRBV2 and TRBJ2-1; no definite D call. This CDR3 is 13 amino acids long. Trimming took off 4 bases at V and 5 bases at J, with 9 bases between the two ends. The V gene's germline CDR1 is SNHLY and CDR2 FYNNEI. The CDR3 reads CASSVASDNEQFF. The CDR3, as DNA: TGTGCCAGCAGTGTGGCTAGTGACAATGAGCAGTTCTTC.

In its sample, this clone was seen a few times. The gene calls are TRBV29-1 and TRBJ2-5, with 8 bases identical to TRBD1. Germline V gene data show CDR1 as SQVTM and CDR2 as ANQGSEA. Trimming took 7 bases from V and 3 from J; bases not matched to a gene: 4. The CDR3 has 12 residues. The CDR3 bases are TGCAGCGCCTTGACAGGGGAAGAGACCCAGTACTTC. Its protein product is CSALTGEETQYF. The full variable domain, its missing parts supplied by reference TRBV29-1 and TRBJ2-5, is SAVISQKPSRDICQRGTSLTIQCQVDSQVTMMFWYRQQPGQSLTLIATANQGSEATYESGFVIDKFPISRPNLTFSTLTVSNMSPEDSSIYLCSALTGEETQYFGPGTRLLVL.

Comment on this clone: Other DNA sequences of this sample code for an identical CDR3. CDR3: CASSFGGNTEAFF. Written as DNA, the CDR3 is TGTGCCAGCAGTTTCGGCGGGAACACTGAAGCTTTCTTT. V is TRBV27 and J is TRBJ1-1; D gene uncertain. Germline-derived CDR1 and CDR2 are MNHEY and SMNVEV (reference sequence). V was trimmed by 3 bases and J by 1 base, leaving 6 bases between them. This CDR3 is built from 13 residues.

In this sample, this clone turned up once. The V call is TRBV9, the J call TRBJ1-1; D may be TRBD1 (5 bases). The germline V and J ends were trimmed by 3 bases and 9 bases, with 12 bases remaining between them. CDR3 length: 12 amino acids. In germline, CDR1 is SGDLS, CDR2 YYNGEE. The CDR3 loop reads CASSGGVGQAFF. CDR3 coding DNA: TGTGCCAGCAGCGGGGGCGTCGGCCAAGCTTTCTTT. Combining the CDR3 with reference TRBV9 and TRBJ1-1 gives the whole variable domain DSGVTQTPKHLITATGQRVTLRCSPRSGDLSVYWYQQSLDQGLQFLIQYYNGEERAKGNILERFSAQQFPDLHSELNLSSLELGDSALYFCASSGGVGQAFFGQGTRLTVV.

This chain joins TRBV5-1 and TRBJ1-1, with D unresolved. Germline V gene data show CDR1 as SGHRS and CDR2 as YFSETQ. V was shortened by 2 bases and J by 4 bases, with 12 bases between the two germline ends. The CDR3 sequence is 14 residues long. CDR3 amino acids: CASSLAGGGTEAFF. The CDR3 DNA follows: TGCGCCAGCAGCTTAGCGGGCGGTGGCACTGAAGCTTTCTTT.

The J gene is TRBJ1-1, the V gene TRBV12-3 or TRBV12-4, with 7 bases fitting TRBD1. The CDR3 totals 13 residues. V dropped 6 bases and J dropped 4; count of bases not matched to a gene: 5. The CDR3 DNA follows: TGTGCCAGCAGGACCACAGGGGCCACTGAAGCTTTCTTT. This gives the protein CASRTTGATEAFF.

The chain combines TRBV11-2 with TRBJ2-3; 12 nucleotides match TRBD1. Germline V lookup: CDR1 SGHAT, CDR2 FQNNGV. The CDR3 loop spans 14 amino acids. V was pared by 6 bases and J by 6 bases, with 4 bases of the junction left unmatched. This CDR3 reads CASRRDRGPDTQYF. In DNA, the CDR3 is TGTGCCAGCAGGAGGGACAGGGGGCCTGATACGCAGTATTTT.

The chain couples TRBV24-1 to TRBJ2-6; weak D call: TRBD1 (5 bases). This CDR3 has 19 amino acids. V was clipped by 3 bases and J by 2 bases, with 19 bases between them. From germline, CDR1 is KGHDR and CDR2 SFDVKD. CDR3 amino acids: CATSDRGGLGAPGANVLTF. The CDR3 bases are TGTGCCACCAGTGATAGAGGTGGTTTAGGGGCCCCTGGGGCCAACGTCCTGACTTTC.

This clone has a single count. The CDR3 bases are TGTGCCAGCTCACCTTCACCTGGCACGGACAGGGAAGACTACGAGCAGTACTTC. Its protein product is CASSPSPGTDREDYEQYF. The gene calls are TRBV18 and TRBJ2-7, with 8 bases matching TRBD1. Germline V lookup: CDR1 KGHSH, CDR2 LQKENI. The CDR3 has 18 amino acids. V dropped 3 bases and J dropped 3; count of bases not matched to a gene: 16.